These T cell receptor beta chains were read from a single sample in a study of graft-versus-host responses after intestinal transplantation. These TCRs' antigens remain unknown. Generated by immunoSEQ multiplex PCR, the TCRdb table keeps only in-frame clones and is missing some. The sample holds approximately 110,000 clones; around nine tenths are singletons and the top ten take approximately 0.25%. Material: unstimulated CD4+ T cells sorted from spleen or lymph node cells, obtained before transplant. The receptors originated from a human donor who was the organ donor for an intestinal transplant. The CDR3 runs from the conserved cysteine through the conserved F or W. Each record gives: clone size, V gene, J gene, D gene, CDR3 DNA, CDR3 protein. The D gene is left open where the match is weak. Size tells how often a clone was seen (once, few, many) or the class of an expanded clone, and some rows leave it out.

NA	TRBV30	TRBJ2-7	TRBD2	TGTGCCTGGAGTGTAAAGGGGAGGGGCAGGGACTACGAGCAGTACTTC	CAWSVKGRGRDYEQYF
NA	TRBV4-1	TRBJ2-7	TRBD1	TGCGCCAGCAGCCAAGGGGGGACAGGGAATCGCCCCTACGAGCAGTACTTC	CASSQGGTGNRPYEQYF
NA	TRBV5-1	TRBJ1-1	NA	TGCGCCAGCAGCTTGGACGGGAGGTCGTCTAACACTGAAGCTTTCTTT	CASSLDGRSSNTEAFF
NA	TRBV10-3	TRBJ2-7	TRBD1	TGTGCCATCAGTGAGGGGACAGGGGCCTACGAGCAGTACTTC	CAISEGTGAYEQYF
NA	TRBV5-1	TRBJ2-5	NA	TGCGCCAGCAGCTTGGCCGGAGGGGCGGAGACCCAGTACTTC	CASSLAGGAETQYF
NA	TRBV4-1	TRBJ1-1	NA	TGCGCCAGCAGCCAGTCCAGGGGAATGAACACTGAAGCTTTCTTT	CASSQSRGMNTEAFF
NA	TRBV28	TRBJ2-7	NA	TGTGCCAGCAGTTCGACAGTACACGAGCAGTACTTC	CASSSTVHEQYF
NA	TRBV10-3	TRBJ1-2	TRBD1	TGTGCCATCAGTGCCCGACAGGGGTATAACGATGGCTACACCTTC	CAISARQGYNDGYTF
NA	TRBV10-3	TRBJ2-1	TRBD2	TGTGCCAACCGAGCGGGAGGGGACGGTAATGAGCAGTTCTTC	CANRAGGDGNEQFF
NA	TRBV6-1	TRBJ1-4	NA	TGTGCCAGCAGTGAAGCCAGGGCCATAGAGGGAAAACTGTTTTTT	CASSEARAIEGKLFF
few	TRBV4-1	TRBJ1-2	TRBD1	TGCGCCAGCAGCGGCAGGGGGCCCTATGGCTACACCTTC	CASSGRGPYGYTF
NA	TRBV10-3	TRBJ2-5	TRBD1	TGTGCCGCTAAGGGGGCAGGGGGCGAAGAGACCCAGTACTTC	CAAKGAGGEETQYF
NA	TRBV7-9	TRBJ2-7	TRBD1	TGTGCCAGCAGCCACGAAGGGACAGGGAAACACGAGCAGTACTTC	CASSHEGTGKHEQYF
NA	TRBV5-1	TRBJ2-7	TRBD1	TGCGCCAGCAGCTTGTGGACAGGCTACGAGCAGTACTTC	CASSLWTGYEQYF
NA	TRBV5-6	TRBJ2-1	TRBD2	TGTGCCAGCAGCTCCGGGACTAACCTCGAGCAGTTCTTC	CASSSGTNLEQFF
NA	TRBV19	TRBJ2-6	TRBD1	TGTGCCAGCCGCCTACAGGGGGCTTTGGTTGGGGCCAACGTCCTGACTTTC	CASRLQGALVGANVLTF